This T cell receptor (beta chain) was identified during a study of blood T cell repertoires in COVID-19 (dated by TCRdb to about 2020). Regarding the complete study: Samples covering the acute and convalescent phases of COVID-19 were provided by collaborators in the United States, Italy and Spain. The material from the prospective study consisted of cDNA or gDNA derived from T cells, B-cell-depleted T cells, or PBMCs. Subjects who had been exposed to COVID-19, were actively infected with it, or had recovered from it provided the deeply sampled blood TCRbeta repertoires that made up the dataset. The repertoires were made available in a free public database intended to serve as a resource for research on the immune response to SARS-CoV-2. Samples were obtained from the ongoing ImmuneRACE study (first 160 participants) and from 1,254 subjects provided by 6 global collaborators. The sample metadata nearly always contained a de-identified subject ID, COVID-19 status, age in years and sex. Where available, HLA class I and class II types were taken from metadata supplied by the sample provider and were not determined by assay-based typing.

Points the paper makes about the study in general: How much clinical and demographic metadata was included differed by source and by participant, and the metadata was provided uncurated.

At one collaborating source in Seattle, patients were enrolled during active infection and were followed longitudinally through the course of disease. The collaborating institutions used their own protocols to collect whole blood in K2EDTA tubes. For TCRbeta analysis, collaborator samples were shipped as frozen whole blood, as isolated PBMCs, or as DNA extracted from either sample type. There are a few counts of this clone. This clone's antigen is unknown. No quality values exist for individual bases; no much larger clone is one base distant. Distinct nucleotide sequences in the sample also encode this CDR3. The immunoSEQ Assay, a bias-controlled multiplex PCR, was used to amplify TCRbeta CDR3 regions from genomic DNA. The source study handled its data this way. Nucleated cell counts per sample were estimated from amplification of reference gene primers within the assay. Sequence reads were collapsed and filtered to measure the absolute abundance of every unique TCRbeta CDR3 rearrangement. Productive Simpson clonality was computed per sample as the square root of Simpson's diversity index over productive rearrangements. TCRdb re-hosts the immuneACCESS table, in-frame sequences only. Its copies lack some clones; in the studies checked, an unresolved V gene accounts for under half of them, and the cause for the rest is not known. The D gene and trimming were derived from the DNA, and the V and J assignments and clone size from that table. This sample has around 190,000 clones in its table, and approximately 91% of those were observed once. The ten largest clones capture 18% of the sample.

The receptor's source is a man aged 45 to 65 with COVID-19, enrolled during active disease. The sequenced sample was peripheral blood.

The CDR3 region has the sequence CASSSQRGRLTGELFF. In nucleotides, the sequence is TGTGCCAGCAGCTCCCAGCGGGGGAGGCTGACCGGGGAGCTGTTTTTT. The chain is encoded by TRBV6-2 or TRBV6-3 joined to TRBJ2-2, with 8 bases in between that match TRBD2. For this chain, trimming is 6 bases at the V end and 5 bases at the J end, and the number of junction bases without a gene match is 11. The CDR3 contains 16 residues, cysteine and phenylalanine counted. Here the CDR3 DNA is all that survives: 48 bases in frame from base 1. The germline V gene provides CDR1 MNHEY and CDR2 SVGEGT.